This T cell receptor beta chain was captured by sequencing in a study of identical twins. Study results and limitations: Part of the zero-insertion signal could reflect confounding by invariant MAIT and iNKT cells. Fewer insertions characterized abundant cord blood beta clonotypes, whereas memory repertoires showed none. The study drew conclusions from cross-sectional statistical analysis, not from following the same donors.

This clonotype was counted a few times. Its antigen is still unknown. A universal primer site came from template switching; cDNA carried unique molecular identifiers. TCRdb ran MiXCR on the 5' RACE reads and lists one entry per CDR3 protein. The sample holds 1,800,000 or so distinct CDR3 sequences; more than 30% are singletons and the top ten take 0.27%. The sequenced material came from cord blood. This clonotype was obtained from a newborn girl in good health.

The CDR3 DNA is TGCGCCAGCAGCTTGCGCAGCGGGGGGGACCCTGAGCAGTTCTTC. Residues: CASSLRSGGDPEQFF. V is TRBV5-1 and J is TRBJ2-1; 10 bases align to TRBD2. The trim removed 1 base at V and 9 bases at J, leaving 7 bases unmatched. This CDR3 is built from 15 residues. The germline CDR1 and CDR2 sequences are SGHRS and YFSETQ.